What follows are 23 T cell receptor beta chains derived from one specimen sequenced in a study of T-cell reconstitution after alpha-beta-depleted transplantation in children. The authors prepared the TCRbeta library with unique molecular identifiers. TCRdb re-called the PCR reads through MiXCR, storing one row per CDR3 protein. The sample comprises some 550,000 distinct CDR3 sequences, 23% of which are singletons, and 13% to 15% rests with the top ten. This specimen consisted of PBMCs, mostly from graft donor cells, obtained 360 days after TCRalphabeta/CD19-depleted stem cell transplant. The receptors here all came from a boy younger than two who had a stem cell transplant for acute myeloid leukemia, so the T cells may come from the graft donor.

As concerns this clonotype: Relative to the germline gene, one junction end is altered; a read error may explain this. J is TRBJ2-7 and V is TRBV20-1, with D maybe TRBD1 (6 bases). The CDR3 runs 15 residues. Germline values: CDR1 DFQATT, CDR2 SNEGSKA (reference sequence). The CDR3 reads CCARPAGQPTYEQYF. Written as DNA, the CDR3 is TGCTGTGCTAGACCGGCTGGACAGCCCACCTACGAGCAGTACTTC.

The chain is built from TRBV20-1 and TRBJ1-2, with a tentative D call TRBD1 (5 bases). The germline V and J ends were trimmed by 0 bases and 7 bases, with 6 bases remaining between them. The CDR3 has 11 residues. Germline V gene sequence: CDR1 DFQATT, CDR2 SNEGSKA (reference sequence). Written as DNA, the CDR3 is TGCAGTGCTAGAGATGGGGGTGGCTACACCTTC. As protein: CSARDGGGYTF.

This chain uses TRBV10-1 with TRBJ2-3, with D hard to call. Germline-derived CDR1 and CDR2 are WNHNN and SYGVQD (reference sequence). This CDR3 has 13 residues. Trimming cost V 0 bases and J 4 bases, with 5 bases left between them. DNA of the CDR3: TGCGCCAGCAGTGAGTCCCGGGCAGATACGCAGTATTTT. Encoded protein: CASSESRADTQYF.

The chain joins TRBV5-1 to TRBJ2-1, with 7 bases matching TRBD2. Per germline, CDR1 SGHRS and CDR2 YFSETQ. The CDR3 covers 17 residues. J gave up 6 bases and V 0 bases, and 12 bases lay outside the gene matches. CDR3 amino acids: CASSLAEAAGLFNEQFF. The CDR3 bases are TGCGCCAGCAGCTTGGCCGAGGCAGCGGGGTTGTTCAATGAGCAGTTCTTC.

This clonotype was counted many times. This chain uses TRBV27 with TRBJ2-7; TRBD2 might be the D (6 bases). V lost 2 bases and J 2 bases, leaving 13 bases between the germline ends. Germline loops: CDR1 MNHEY, CDR2 SMNVEV (reference sequence). The CDR3 extends over 15 amino acids. The CDR3 protein is CASSLGGGGTYEQYV. The CDR3, as DNA: TGTGCCAGCAGTTTAGGTGGAGGCGGGACCTACGAGCAGTACGTC.

This clonotype was found a few times. This sequence joins TRBV4-3 and TRBJ2-5, with D possibly TRBD1 on 7 matching bases. Germline CDR1 and CDR2: LGHNA and YSLEER. Trimming cost V 1 base and J 5 bases, with 14 bases left between them. The length of the CDR3 is 15 residues. The CDR3 DNA sequence: TGCGCCAGCAGCCAAGGCAGGGGGGCAGGGGAGACCCAGTACTTC. Its protein product is CASSQGRGAGETQYF.

This clonotype appeared a few times. The chain couples TRBV27 to TRBJ2-1; 12 bases are a match to TRBD1. The V segment lost 6 bases and the J segment 9 bases; nucleotides outside the gene matches: 15. Germline values: CDR1 MNHEY, CDR2 SMNVEV (reference sequence). This CDR3 has 17 amino acids. As DNA, the CDR3 is TGTGCCAGCAGGTACTACCGGGACAGGGGGCGCGGGGGTGAGCAGTTCTTC. It specifies CASRYYRDRGRGGEQFF.

This rearrangement joins TRBV20-1 to TRBJ1-2; D not resolved. Trimming cost V 3 bases and J 0 bases, with 8 bases left between them. This CDR3 has 13 residues. Germline loops: CDR1 DFQATT, CDR2 SNEGSKA (reference sequence). The CDR3 DNA is TGCAGTGCTAGGCGGCCGCCTAACTATGGCTACACCTTC. Translation: CSARRPPNYGYTF.

V usage is TRBV4-3 and J usage is TRBJ2-7, with D possibly TRBD2 on 7 matching bases. The V gene's germline CDR1 is LGHNA and CDR2 YSLEER. The CDR3 is 19 amino acids. Trimming cost V 0 bases and J 0 bases, with 21 bases left between them. CDR3 sequence: CASSQDKELRGGYSYEQYF. The CDR3 nucleotides are TGCGCCAGCAGCCAAGATAAAGAGCTGAGGGGGGGGTACTCCTACGAGCAGTACTTC.

The rearrangement links TRBV15 to TRBJ2-1; D is perhaps TRBD1 (5 bases). CDR1 LNHNV and CDR2 YYDKDF come from the germline V gene (reference sequence). The CDR3 has 15 residues. Trimming shortened V by 6 bases and J by 0 bases, and 12 bases separated the two germline ends. The CDR3 here is CATSAGPSSYNEQFF. The CDR3 DNA follows: TGTGCCACCAGTGCAGGGCCAAGCTCCTACAATGAGCAGTTCTTC.

This clonotype came up a few times. The rearrangement uses TRBV28 and TRBJ2-2; D gene ambiguous. CDR1 and CDR2 from the germline V gene are MDHEN and SYDVKM. The CDR3 contains 12 residues. Between the trimmed V and J ends, which lost 6 bases and 5 bases, there was a span of 7 bases. CDR3 DNA sequence: TGTGCCAGCAGCCGATCGACCGGGGAGCTGTTTTTT. Translation: CASSRSTGELFF.

The chain joins TRBV5-5 to TRBJ2-1, with D uncertain. The CDR3 sequence is 13 residues long. V was shortened by 0 bases and J by 6 bases, with 7 bases between the two germline ends. Germline lookup yields CDR1 SGHKS and CDR2 YYEKEE (reference sequence). This chain's CDR3 is CASSLEPPNEQFF. CDR3 DNA sequence: TGTGCCAGCAGCTTGGAACCCCCCAATGAGCAGTTCTTC.

CDR3 bases: TGTGCCTGGAGTACAGGGGGGGGCTTTGAGCAGTACTTC. It encodes CAWSTGGGFEQYF. V gene TRBV30 combines with J gene TRBJ2-7; D is perhaps TRBD1 (8 bases). The CDR3 consists of 13 residues. V was shortened by 2 bases and J by 7 bases, with 15 bases between the two germline ends. CDR1 and CDR2 (germline): GTSNPN, SVGIG (reference sequence).

V and J are TRBV7-2 and TRBJ2-1; 12 positions agree with TRBD2. V lost 0 bases, J lost 7 bases, and 7 bases stayed unmatched. The CDR3 consists of 17 residues. The germline CDR1 and CDR2 sequences are SGHTA and FQGNSA. The CDR3: CASSLAGTSGGYNEQFF. In nucleotides, the CDR3 is TGTGCCAGCAGCTTAGCGGGAACTAGCGGGGGGTATAATGAGCAGTTCTTC.

This clonotype was seen more than once but under ten times. The V call is TRBV6-2 or TRBV6-3, the J call TRBJ2-1; D gene ambiguous. This CDR3 has 13 residues. Trimming took 7 bases from V and 9 from J, leaving 16 bases between them. CDR1 and CDR2 from the germline V gene are MNHEY and SVGEGT. CDR3 coding DNA: TGTGCCAGCATTCTAGGATGGGGATTTGAGCAGTTCTTC. Translating it yields CASILGWGFEQFF.

The J gene is TRBJ2-3, the V gene TRBV7-9; possibly TRBD2 for D (6 bases). The ends were cut back, 5 bases at V and 10 bases at J, with 13 bases in the middle. Per the germline V gene, CDR1 is SEHNR and CDR2 is FQNEAQ (reference sequence). The CDR3 has 12 residues. Here the CDR3 DNA reads TGTGCCAGCAGCCCCGCTAGCGAACCGCAGTATTTT. As protein: CASSPASEPQYF.

This clonotype was counted a few times. The chain combines TRBV20-1 with TRBJ2-3; D may be TRBD1 or TRBD2 (5 bases each). The CDR3 is 14 amino acids. Looked up from germline, CDR1 is DFQATT and CDR2 is SNEGSKA (reference sequence). Trimming left V 5 bases short and J 3 bases short, with 15 bases between. This chain's CDR3 is CSAPRDGVTDTQYF. The CDR3 nucleotides read TGCAGTGCTCCCCGGGACGGGGTGACAGATACGCAGTATTTT.

This clonotype has only one observation. The chain employs TRBV5-6 and TRBJ2-5; D not resolved. This CDR3 contains 16 residues. Germline assignment: CDR1 SGHDT and CDR2 YYEEEE. V shed 4 bases and J shed 2 bases, with 18 bases lying between them. The CDR3 DNA is TGTGCCAGCAGCCGGTCCAGTGTTACAGCACAAGAGACCCAGTACTTC. Amino acids: CASSRSSVTAQETQYF. The full variable domain, rest sourced from reference TRBV5-6 and TRBJ2-5, is DAGVTQSPTHLIKTRGQQVTLRCSPKSGHDTVSWYQQALGQGPQFIFQYYEEEERQRGNFPDRFSGHQFPNYSSELNVNALLLGDSALYLCASSRSSVTAQETQYFGPGTRLLVL.

The rearrangement links TRBV4-2 to TRBJ1-4, with D possibly TRBD1 on 6 matching bases. This CDR3 is built from 17 residues. Germline V lookup: CDR1 LGHNA, CDR2 YNFKEQ. V was pared by 1 base and J by 6 bases, with 18 bases between. Here the CDR3 reads CASSQVRGGQRHEKLFF. The CDR3, as DNA: TGTGCCAGCAGCCAAGTTCGAGGGGGGCAGCGACATGAAAAACTGTTTTTT.

This clonotype was counted a few times. CDR3 in DNA: TGTGCCAGTACCTGGTCCGGGGAGCTGTTTTTT. Residues: CASTWSGELFF. The V and J genes are TRBV6-5 and TRBJ2-2, with D hard to call. CDR1 is MNHEY and CDR2 is SVGAGI in the germline V gene. V was cut by 9 bases and J by 6 bases, with 8 bases left in between. This CDR3 region has 11 residues.

This clonotype was counted a few times. V is TRBV20-1 and J is TRBJ2-7; D ambiguous. The V end lost 2 bases, the J end lost 1 base, and 6 bases lay between the germline ends. The V gene's germline CDR1 is DFQATT and CDR2 SNEGSKA (reference sequence). This CDR3 spans 12 amino acids. The CDR3 sequence: CSARTRSYEQYF. The CDR3 nucleotides are TGCAGTGCTAGAACCAGGTCCTACGAGCAGTACTTC.

The V call is TRBV28, the J call TRBJ1-1; TRBD1 might be the D (5 bases). From germline, CDR1 is MDHEN and CDR2 SYDVKM. CDR3 length equals 14 residues. Trimming pared 7 bases from V and 4 bases from J, leaving 16 bases between. The CDR3 is CASTGVVGVTEAFF. CDR3 DNA sequence: TGTGCCAGCACGGGGGTTGTCGGGGTCACTGAAGCTTTCTTT.

This clonotype was seen at least ten times. J is TRBJ1-2 and V is TRBV25-1; D might be TRBD1 (5 bases). CDR1 and CDR2 (germline): MGHDK, SYGVNS. Trimming pared 0 bases from V and 7 bases from J, leaving 9 bases between. The CDR3 runs to 13 residues. CDR3 sequence (DNA): TGTGCCAGCAGTGAATATGGAGGGGCTGGCTACACCTTC. It translates to CASSEYGGAGYTF.